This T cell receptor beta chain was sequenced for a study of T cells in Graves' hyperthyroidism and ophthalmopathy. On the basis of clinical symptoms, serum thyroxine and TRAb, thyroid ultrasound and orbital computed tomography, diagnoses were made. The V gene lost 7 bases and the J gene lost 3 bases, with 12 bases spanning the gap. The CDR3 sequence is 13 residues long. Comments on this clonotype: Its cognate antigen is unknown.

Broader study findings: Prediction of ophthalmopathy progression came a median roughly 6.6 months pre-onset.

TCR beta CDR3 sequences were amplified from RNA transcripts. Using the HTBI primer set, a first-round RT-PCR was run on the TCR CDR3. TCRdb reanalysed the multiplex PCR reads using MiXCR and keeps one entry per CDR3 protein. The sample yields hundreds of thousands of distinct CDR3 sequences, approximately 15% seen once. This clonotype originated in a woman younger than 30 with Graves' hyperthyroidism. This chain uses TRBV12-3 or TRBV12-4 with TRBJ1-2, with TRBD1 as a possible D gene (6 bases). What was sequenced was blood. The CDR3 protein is CASTDTGHYGYTF. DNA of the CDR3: TGTGCCAGCACCGACACAGGGCACTATGGCTACACCTTC.